This T cell receptor (beta chain) was sequenced for a study of CD8 T cell repertoires and HIV-1 epitope variants. The method was immunoSEQ multiplex PCR; TCRdb's version includes in-frame clones alone and lacks a portion of them. The table shows under 100,000 clones, with 74% occurring only once. Remarks on this clone: Its matching antigen is unknown.

Study conclusions and caveats: The assay identified only TCR beta chains of antigen-proliferating T cells.

The CDR3 runs to 14 residues. The trim removed 3 bases at V and 7 bases at J, leaving 4 bases unmatched. Germline lookup yields CDR1 MDHEN and CDR2 SYDVKM. Sequencing was done on a sample of uncultured baseline CD8+ T cells from peripheral blood mononuclear cells (PBMCs). The V gene is TRBV28, the J gene TRBJ2-1; TRBD2 matches 9 bases. The source of this sequence is a male donor with HIV. CDR3: CASSLASGGNEQFF. The CDR3 nucleotides read TGTGCCAGCAGTTTGGCGAGCGGGGGGAATGAGCAGTTCTTC.